This T cell receptor (beta chain) was recorded in a study of shared clonotypes between healthy human individuals. Some clones are missing from TCRdb's copy, which holds only in-frame ones; the method was immunoSEQ multiplex PCR. The sample holds 550,000 to 750,000 clones, nearly 97% seen once. Points on this clone: Its antigen remains unidentified.

General study findings and limits: Sharing across four donors was seen in about 5% of naive CD4 clonotypes.

Naive CD8 cells comprised CD45RO-negative, CCR7-positively selected cells, excluding terminally differentiated effector memory CD45RA+ cells. Germline V gene lookup returns CDR1 MNHEY and CDR2 SMNVEV (reference sequence). This CDR3 region has 16 residues. The J segment lost 11 bases and the V segment lost 7 bases, leaving 19 bases of the junction unmatched. The receptor was isolated from a woman aged 25 to 45 in good health. The sample comprised naive CD8+ T cells sorted from blood. This chain connects TRBV27 to TRBJ2-5; TRBD1 aligns across 10 bases. The DNA of the CDR3 is TGTGCCAGCACCCTTTTAAAGGGACAGGGGCCTCGGGAGCAGTACTTC. It yields the protein CASTLLKGQGPREQYF.